What follows are 25 T cell receptor beta chains derived from one specimen sequenced in a study of cytomegalovirus exposure and HLA in healthy donors. The primer mix had 60 Vbeta and 13 Jbeta primers. Some clones are missing from TCRdb's copy, which holds only in-frame ones; the method was immunoSEQ multiplex PCR. The repertoire includes fewer than 150,000 clones, approximately 83% of them detected once, and around 4.3% sits in the top ten. Input material: PBMCs. Every receptor here comes from a man between 35 and 55 years old in good health and CMV-seropositive.

In the case of this clone: Germline is not matched at one junction end, which may reflect a read error. V gene TRBV27 combines with J gene TRBJ2-7; 8 bases align to TRBD2. CDR1 is MNHEY, CDR2 SMNVEV, per germline (reference sequence). The CDR3 contains 13 residues. This chain's CDR3 is CASSLSMGRAGAF. The DNA for the CDR3 is TGTGCCAGCAGTTTATCGATGGGACGAGCGGGAGCCTTC.

The rearrangement joins TRBV7-3 to TRBJ2-1; 11 bases map to TRBD2. This CDR3 has 16 residues. Trimming at V came to 4 bases and at J to 4 bases, leaving 6 bases not matched to a gene. The germline V gene has CDR1 SGHTA and CDR2 FQGTGA. CDR3 in DNA: TGTGCCAGCAGCTGGGGACTAGCGGACGGTTACAATGAGCAGTTCTTC. Its protein is CASSWGLADGYNEQFF.

V is TRBV7-8 and J is TRBJ2-5; 9 bases map to TRBD2. V dropped 1 base and J dropped 3; count of bases not matched to a gene: 6. Germline V gene lookup returns CDR1 SGHVS and CDR2 FQNEAQ. CDR3 size: 16 residues. Here the CDR3 reads CASSLGSSGTEETQYF. The DNA of the CDR3 is TGTGCCAGCAGCTTAGGCTCTAGCGGGACGGAAGAGACCCAGTACTTC.

The chain carries TRBV7-8 and TRBJ2-7; D not certain. V was pared by 1 base and J by 7 bases, with 14 bases between. The CDR3 is 14 amino acids. Germline V gene data show CDR1 as SGHVS and CDR2 as FQNEAQ. DNA for the CDR3: TGTGCCAGCAGCTTAGGCCCGGGTCCCCGAGAGCAGTACTTC. This gives the protein CASSLGPGPREQYF.

V gene TRBV19 combines with J gene TRBJ1-5; weak D call: TRBD1 (5 bases). CDR3 length: 15 residues. The germline gives CDR1 LNHDA, CDR2 SQIVND (reference sequence). V was pared by 3 bases and J by 3 bases, with 12 bases between. The CDR3 bases are TGTGCCAGTAGTATTCAGGGTCCTTCCAATCAGCCCCAGCATTTT. Translation gives CASSIQGPSNQPQHF.

This chain links TRBV5-1 with TRBJ2-2, with a weak D call TRBD2 (6 bases). CDR1 and CDR2 from the germline V gene are SGHRS and YFSETQ. The CDR3 loop spans 14 amino acids. The germline V and J ends were trimmed by 2 bases and 2 bases, with 7 bases remaining between them. Here the CDR3 reads CASSFAGNTGELFF. CDR3 DNA: TGCGCCAGCAGCTTTGCGGGAAACACCGGGGAGCTGTTTTTT. The full variable domain, rest sourced from reference TRBV5-1 and TRBJ2-2, is KAGVTQTPRYLIKTRGQQVTLSCSPISGHRSVSWYQQTPGQGLQFLFEYFSETQRNKGNFPGRFSGRQFSNSRSEMNVSTLELGDSALYLCASSFAGNTGELFFGEGSRLTVL.

CDR3 DNA: TGTGCCAGCAGCACACTGGGACTGGAAGGGACCCAGTACTTC. Its translation: CASSTLGLEGTQYF. V gene TRBV7-8 combines with J gene TRBJ2-5; a possible D gene is TRBD2 (6 bases). Between the trimmed V and J ends, which lost 5 bases and 7 bases, there was a span of 17 bases. The germline V gene has CDR1 SGHVS and CDR2 FQNEAQ. The CDR3 runs to 14 residues.

J is TRBJ2-5 and V is TRBV9; perhaps TRBD2 as D (5 bases). CDR1 is SGDLS, CDR2 YYNGEE, per germline. Trimming pared 4 bases from V and 2 bases from J, leaving 18 bases between. CDR3 length: 16 residues. The CDR3: CASSPPGNFFQETQYF. The CDR3 DNA sequence: TGTGCCAGCAGCCCACCCGGGAACTTCTTTCAAGAGACCCAGTACTTC.

The rearrangement joins TRBV5-4 to TRBJ2-1; 16 bases fit TRBD2. V shed 0 bases, J shed 3 bases, and the junction held 9 bases outside the gene matches. CDR3 length: 20 residues. Germline assignment: CDR1 SGHNT and CDR2 YYREEE (reference sequence). DNA for the CDR3: TGTGCCAGCAGCTTGGTTGGGGGGACTAGCGGGAGGGCCGGCTACAATGAGCAGTTCTTC. Its protein product is CASSLVGGTSGRAGYNEQFF.

The chain has TRBV7-8 and TRBJ2-1, with D unresolved. This CDR3 region has 13 residues. Germline V lookup: CDR1 SGHVS, CDR2 FQNEAQ. Trimming took off 7 bases at V and 4 bases at J, with 11 bases between the two ends. CDR3 bases: TGTGCCAGCAAAGCCGCGCCGTACAATGAGCAGTTCTTC. Its protein is CASKAAPYNEQFF.

The chain recombines TRBV10-1 with TRBJ1-2; no definite D call. Germline CDR1 and CDR2: WNHNN and SYGVQD (reference sequence). The V end lost 3 bases, the J end lost 5 bases, and 10 bases lay between the germline ends. The CDR3 is made up of 13 amino acids. For the CDR3, the DNA is TGCGCCAGCAGTGACGGGGTCGGGTATGGCTACACCTTC. This translates into CASSDGVGYGYTF.

This chain connects TRBV5-5 to TRBJ1-4; no reliable D call. Germline V gives CDR1 SGHKS, CDR2 YYEKEE (reference sequence). V gave up 2 bases and J gave up 7 bases, with 12 bases separating them. The CDR3 has 14 amino acids. DNA for the CDR3: TGTGCCAGCAGCTTTAGAGGCTTCGGTGAAAAACTGTTTTTT. Protein product: CASSFRGFGEKLFF.

The genes are TRBV6-6 and TRBJ2-5; TRBD2 matches at 7 bases. The DNA matches TRBJ2-7 better at its end, which makes the J call doubtful. The CDR3 runs 14 residues. CDR1 and CDR2 (germline): MNHNY, SVGAGI (reference sequence). This chain's CDR3 is CASSSGRGLYEQYF. The CDR3 DNA sequence: TGTGCCAGCAGCTCGGGGAGGGGTCTCTACGAGCAGTACTTC.

The chain combines TRBV9 with TRBJ2-1, with 9 positions matching TRBD1. The germline V gene encodes CDR1 SGDLS and CDR2 YYNGEE. V lost 2 bases and J lost 3; bases outside the gene matches: 3. The CDR3 has 15 residues. DNA of the CDR3: TGTGCCAGCAGCGTGACAGGGGGAAACTACAATGAGCAGTTCTTC. Its translation: CASSVTGGNYNEQFF. The entire variable domain, with the rest obtained from reference TRBV9 and TRBJ2-1, is as follows: DSGVTQTPKHLITATGQRVTLRCSPRSGDLSVYWYQQSLDQGLQFLIQYYNGEERAKGNILERFSAQQFPDLHSELNLSSLELGDSALYFCASSVTGGNYNEQFFGPGTRLTVL.

The chain couples TRBV7-2 to TRBJ2-7; a weak D match, TRBD1 (5 bases). V shed 1 base and J shed 2 bases, with 9 bases lying between them. This CDR3 comprises 14 residues. The germline V gene encodes CDR1 SGHTA and CDR2 FQGNSA. CDR3 coding DNA: TGTGCCAGCAGCTTAGGGACATATACCTACGAGCAGTACTTC. This sequence encodes CASSLGTYTYEQYF.

The table lists this clone with a count of one. The gene calls are TRBV7-9 and TRBJ2-3; 7 bases are a match to TRBD2. V was pared by 2 bases and J by 2 bases, with 7 bases of the junction left unmatched. The CDR3 has 16 amino acids. Germline assignment: CDR1 SEHNR and CDR2 FQNEAQ (reference sequence). The CDR3 sequence is CASSLRVSGTTDTQYF. The CDR3 DNA sequence: TGTGCCAGCAGCTTAAGGGTCAGCGGGACCACAGATACGCAGTATTTT.

The V and J genes are TRBV6-4 and TRBJ1-1; D gene unclear. From germline, CDR1 is MRHNA and CDR2 SNTAGT. The CDR3 has 13 residues. Trimming pared 4 bases from V and 0 bases from J, leaving 6 bases between. The CDR3: CASSVFMNTEAFF. CDR3 sequence (DNA): TGTGCCAGCAGTGTGTTTATGAACACTGAAGCTTTCTTT.

The chain is built from TRBV11-2 and TRBJ2-2; D unresolved. The germline V and J ends were trimmed by 1 base and 5 bases, with 5 bases remaining between them. Germline V CDR1 and CDR2: SGHAT, FQNNGV. The CDR3 contains 13 residues. The chain's CDR3 is CASSLVTTGELFF. The CDR3, as DNA: TGTGCCAGCAGCTTAGTCACTACCGGGGAGCTGTTTTTT.

The V and J genes are TRBV5-6 and TRBJ1-1; possibly TRBD1 for D (5 bases). Germline V lookup: CDR1 SGHDT, CDR2 YYEEEE. The CDR3 length is 15 residues. The germline V and J ends were trimmed by 3 bases and 1 base, with 13 bases remaining between them. CDR3 region: CASSSAGRRNTEAFF. Written as DNA, the CDR3 is TGTGCCAGCAGCTCAGCAGGGAGGAGGAACACTGAAGCTTTCTTT.

The rearrangement links TRBV7-9 to TRBJ2-7; the D gene is possibly TRBD2 (5 bases). The length of the CDR3 is 12 residues. Looked up from germline, CDR1 is SEHNR and CDR2 is FQNEAQ (reference sequence). Deletions cut 1 base from V and 6 bases from J, with 7 bases between. CDR3 amino acids: CASSLVRGEQYF. Here the CDR3 DNA reads TGTGCCAGCAGCTTAGTTCGGGGCGAGCAGTACTTC. Supplemented by reference TRBV7-9 and TRBJ2-7, the full variable domain reads DTGVSQNPRHKITKRGQNVTFRCDPISEHNRLYWYRQTLGQGPEFLTYFQNEAQLEKSRLLSDRFSAERPKGSFSTLEIQRTEQGDSAMYLCASSLVRGEQYFGPGTRLTVT.

V and J are TRBV6-1 and TRBJ1-2; D unresolved. Germline CDR1 and CDR2: MNHNS and SASEGT. CDR3 length: 11 amino acids. V was clipped by 5 bases and J by 4 bases, with 5 bases between them. The CDR3: CASSPIYGYTF. The CDR3 nucleotides are TGTGCCAGCAGTCCCATCTATGGCTACACCTTC.

This chain joins TRBV2 and TRBJ2-6; 8 nucleotides line up with TRBD1. The CDR3 has 14 amino acids. Germline V gene lookup returns CDR1 SNHLY and CDR2 FYNNEI. The V and J ends lost 6 bases and 2 bases, in that order; junction bases with no gene match: 0. CDR3: CASSRGPGANVLTF. The CDR3 DNA sequence: TGTGCCAGCAGCAGGGGGCCTGGGGCCAACGTCCTGACTTTC.

This chain connects TRBV5-1 to TRBJ1-2; 9 bases match TRBD1. The J segment lost 8 bases and the V segment lost 3 bases, leaving 8 bases of the junction unmatched. CDR1 and CDR2 from the germline V gene are SGHRS and YFSETQ. This CDR3 has 14 residues. CDR3 DNA sequence: TGCGCCAGCAGCTCGGGACAGGGTATAACGGGCTACACCTTC. It encodes CASSSGQGITGYTF.

The J gene is TRBJ1-1, the V gene TRBV5-4; D is unresolved. Per germline, CDR1 SGHNT and CDR2 YYREEE (reference sequence). Trimming took off 2 bases at V and 4 bases at J, with 12 bases between the two ends. This CDR3 region has 14 residues. CDR3 amino acids: CASSFPGAGTEAFF. The DNA of the CDR3 is TGTGCCAGCAGCTTCCCTGGAGCGGGCACTGAAGCTTTCTTT. The variable domain in full, completed from reference TRBV5-4 and TRBJ1-1, reads ETGVTQSPTHLIKTRGQQVTLRCSSQSGHNTVSWYQQALGQGPQFIFQYYREEENGRGNFPPRFSGLQFPNYSSELNVNALELDDSALYLCASSFPGAGTEAFFGQGTRLTVV.

This clone has just a few counts. DNA for the CDR3: TGTGCCAGCAGCCGACGGACTGGGGGGGTCGCTGGAAACACCATATATTTT. It yields the protein CASSRRTGGVAGNTIYF. V gene TRBV7-9 combines with J gene TRBJ1-3, with a possible D match to TRBD1 (5 bases). V was cut by 5 bases and J by 2 bases, with 19 bases left in between. Germline values: CDR1 SEHNR, CDR2 FQNEAQ (reference sequence). This CDR3 is built from 17 residues.